Presented here are 20 T cell receptor beta chains from one specimen sequenced in a study of blood T cell repertoires in COVID-19 (dated by TCRdb to 2019 to 2021). Libraries were prepared through the immunoSEQ multiplex PCR assay. TCRdb mirrors the immuneACCESS table, restricted to in-frame sequences. Some clones are absent from its copies; in checked studies, under half trace to an unresolved V gene, and the reason for the others is unknown. Here the sample has approximately 230,000 clones; roughly 80% occur a single time. The biggest ten clones account for about 8.1% of the sample. Source material: peripheral blood. All receptors come from an older man with acute or convalescent COVID-19.

The rearrangement links TRBV19 to TRBJ2-4; 8 nucleotides agree with TRBD1. The germline gives CDR1 LNHDA, CDR2 SQIVND (reference sequence). With V trimmed by 4 bases and J by 3 bases, 5 bases remained unmatched. This CDR3 spans 15 amino acids. The CDR3 coding sequence is TGTGCCAGTAGTACCCACAGGGGGATCAAAAACATTCAGTACTTC. This codes for CASSTHRGIKNIQYF.

The chain carries TRBV6-6 and TRBJ1-1; no clear D. V lost 0 bases and J lost 2, with 10 bases in between. CDR1 is MNHNY and CDR2 is SVGAGI in the germline V gene (reference sequence). The CDR3 extends over 15 amino acids. In DNA form, the CDR3 reads TGTGCCAGCAGTTACTCGAGGTGGATAAACACTGAAGCTTTCTTT. It encodes CASSYSRWINTEAFF.

The rearrangement uses TRBV10-3 and TRBJ2-7; D unresolved. Germline-derived CDR1 and CDR2 are ENHRY and SYGVKD. The CDR3 runs 11 residues. V shed 5 bases and J shed 1 base, with 3 bases lying between them. The CDR3 sequence: CAISPSYEQYF. CDR3 in DNA: TGTGCCATCAGTCCTTCCTACGAGCAGTACTTC.

The V and J genes are TRBV5-6 and TRBJ2-7; D is possibly TRBD2 (6 bases). The CDR3 has 15 amino acids. With 0 bases removed from V and 3 bases from J, the gap between germline ends came to 13 bases. Germline assignment: CDR1 SGHDT and CDR2 YYEEEE. CDR3 sequence reads: CASSLGVWEVYEQYF. In DNA form, the CDR3 reads TGTGCCAGCAGCTTGGGGGTCTGGGAGGTCTACGAGCAGTACTTC.

CDR3 sequence: CASSLGSSGEYEQYF. The CDR3 DNA is TGTGCCAGCAGCTTAGGGTCTAGCGGAGAGTACGAGCAGTACTTC. This rearrangement joins TRBV11-2 to TRBJ2-7; 7 nucleotides line up with TRBD2. Looked up from germline, CDR1 is SGHAT and CDR2 is FQNNGV. Trimming at V came to 1 base and at J to 4 bases, leaving 7 bases not matched to a gene. The CDR3 runs 15 residues.

V and J are TRBV19 and TRBJ1-1, with D possibly matching TRBD1 (5 bases). Per the germline V gene, CDR1 is LNHDA and CDR2 is SQIVND (reference sequence). The V and J ends lost 5 bases and 0 bases respectively, with 19 bases between them. The CDR3 totals 17 residues. The chain's CDR3 is CASSPWGGHPMNTEAFF. For the CDR3, the DNA is TGTGCCAGTAGTCCGTGGGGAGGACATCCAATGAACACTGAAGCTTTCTTT.

The V gene is TRBV9, the J gene TRBJ1-6; 7 bases are shared with TRBD1. CDR3 size: 14 residues. After removal of 0 bases from V and 10 bases from J, the junction contained 4 bases not matched to a gene. Germline V gives CDR1 SGDLS, CDR2 YYNGEE. The CDR3 reads CASSVVQGNSPLHF. The CDR3 nucleotides are TGTGCCAGCAGCGTAGTACAGGGGAACTCACCCCTCCACTTT.

This clone was detected only a few times. The V gene is TRBV6-5, the J gene TRBJ2-7; 9 positions agree with TRBD2. The CDR3 totals 12 residues. Germline V gene data show CDR1 as MNHEY and CDR2 as SVGAGI. Trimming at V came to 5 bases and at J to 12 bases, leaving 8 bases not matched to a gene. The CDR3 loop reads CASSLRWREGYF. The CDR3 bases are TGTGCCAGCAGTCTACGTTGGCGGGAGGGGTACTTC.

This clone has a single count. The V and J genes are TRBV9 and TRBJ1-2, with 7 bases fitting TRBD1. CDR1 SGDLS and CDR2 YYNGEE come from the germline V gene. Trimming removed 3 bases from V and 4 bases from J; junction bases left unmatched: 15. The CDR3 totals 17 residues. The CDR3 sequence is CASSASGGQGVTYGYTF. The CDR3 DNA follows: TGTGCCAGCAGCGCCTCCGGCGGGCAGGGGGTTACCTATGGCTACACCTTC. The whole variable domain, filled in from reference TRBV9 and TRBJ1-2, reads DSGVTQTPKHLITATGQRVTLRCSPRSGDLSVYWYQQSLDQGLQFLIQYYNGEERAKGNILERFSAQQFPDLHSELNLSSLELGDSALYFCASSASGGQGVTYGYTFGSGTRLTVV.

The V and J genes are TRBV5-1 and TRBJ1-2; possibly TRBD1 for D (5 bases). CDR1 is SGHRS, CDR2 YFSETQ, per germline. The CDR3 has 13 residues. Trimming took 1 base from V and 3 from J, leaving 7 bases between them. CDR3 nucleotide sequence: TGCGCCAGCAGCTTGAGGGGCGACTATGGCTACACCTTC. Translated: CASSLRGDYGYTF.

CDR3 protein: CASSYSGRGGDQPQHF. CDR3 nucleotides: TGTGCCAGCAGTTACTCGGGCAGGGGTGGGGATCAGCCCCAGCATTTT. V and J are TRBV6-6 and TRBJ1-5, with D possibly being TRBD1 (6 bases). Germline loops: CDR1 MNHNY, CDR2 SVGAGI (reference sequence). The CDR3 runs to 16 residues. V was cut by 0 bases and J by 5 bases, with 14 bases left in between.

The J gene is TRBJ1-2, the V gene TRBV30; possible D gene TRBD1, 6 bases. This CDR3 has 13 amino acids. The germline V gene encodes CDR1 GTSNPN and CDR2 SVGIG (reference sequence). Between the trimmed V and J ends, which lost 7 bases and 6 bases, there was a span of 18 bases. CDR3 sequence reads: CASQRQVGNGYTF. CDR3 in DNA: TGTGCCTCCCAGAGACAGGTGGGGAATGGCTACACCTTC.

This chain joins TRBV19 and TRBJ2-1; tentative D call: TRBD1 (6 bases). The V gene's germline CDR1 is LNHDA and CDR2 SQIVND (reference sequence). The CDR3 length is 16 residues. Trimming removed 7 bases from V and 3 bases from J, with 19 bases in between. The CDR3 DNA follows: TGTGCCAGTATGCGCTCCGAGACAGGATTCTACAATGAGCAGTTCTTC. Protein product: CASMRSETGFYNEQFF.

The rearrangement joins TRBV11-3 to TRBJ1-1; TRBD1 matches 7 bases. Germline V gene sequence: CDR1 SGHNT, CDR2 YENEEA. J lost 7 bases, V lost 4 bases, and 6 bases had no gene match. The CDR3 consists of 13 residues. DNA of the CDR3: TGTGCCAGCAGCTGGGGTAGACAGGGTGAAGCTTTCTTT. It codes for CASSWGRQGEAFF.

This chain uses TRBV6-5 with TRBJ2-2; D is perhaps TRBD2 (6 bases). Germline V gene sequence: CDR1 MNHEY, CDR2 SVGAGI. CDR3 length equals 14 residues. Trimming left V 6 bases short and J 5 bases short, with 13 bases between. For the CDR3, the DNA is TGTGCCAGCAGGGGGGGTTCTTTTACCGGGGAGCTGTTTTTT. Translated, it gives CASRGGSFTGELFF.

In this sample, this clone turned up a few times. V usage is TRBV9 and J usage is TRBJ2-7; 8 bases align to TRBD1. Germline CDR1 is SGDLS and CDR2 is YYNGEE. CDR3 size: 15 residues. J was trimmed by 2 bases and V by 3 bases; bases with no gene match: 7. CDR3 in DNA: TGTGCCAGCAGCGCAACAGGGGGAAACGCCTACGAGCAGTACTTC. Amino acids: CASSATGGNAYEQYF.

The rearrangement links TRBV30 to TRBJ1-5; D might be TRBD1 (6 bases). The CDR3 consists of 13 residues. The germline gives CDR1 GTSNPN, CDR2 SVGIG (reference sequence). V gave up 1 base and J gave up 7 bases, with 11 bases separating them. CDR3 nucleotides: TGTGCCTGGAGTGGGGGGACAAAGCAGCCCCAGCATTTT. As protein: CAWSGGTKQPQHF.

The rearrangement uses TRBV9 and TRBJ2-2; D gene uncertain. The germline V and J ends were trimmed by 0 bases and 1 base, with 7 bases remaining between them. The length of the CDR3 is 15 residues. Germline-derived CDR1 and CDR2 are SGDLS and YYNGEE. The CDR3 sequence: CASSVGAVNTGELFF. The CDR3 DNA sequence: TGTGCCAGCAGCGTAGGGGCCGTGAACACCGGGGAGCTGTTTTTT. Together with reference TRBV9 and TRBJ2-2, the CDR3 gives the full variable domain: DSGVTQTPKHLITATGQRVTLRCSPRSGDLSVYWYQQSLDQGLQFLIQYYNGEERAKGNILERFSAQQFPDLHSELNLSSLELGDSALYFCASSVGAVNTGELFFGEGSRLTVL.

This clone came up once. The chain links TRBV28 to TRBJ2-7; TRBD1 might be the D (6 bases). Trimming stripped 5 bases from V and 6 bases from J, with 23 bases between. CDR1 and CDR2 from the germline V gene are MDHEN and SYDVKM. The CDR3 contains 16 residues. CDR3 residues: CASSPTLRDTRGEQYF. As DNA, the CDR3 is TGTGCCAGCAGTCCGACCCTCCGGGACACAAGAGGCGAGCAGTACTTC. The complete variable domain, with remaining parts taken from reference TRBV28 and TRBJ2-7, reads DVKVTQSSRYLVKRTGEKVFLECVQDMDHENMFWYRQDPGLGLRLIYFSYDVKMKEKGDIPEGYSVSREKKERFSLILESASTNQTSMYLCASSPTLRDTRGEQYFGPGTRLTVT.

This chain links TRBV6-5 with TRBJ2-7; TRBD1 matches at 8 bases. Germline CDR1 and CDR2: MNHEY and SVGAGI. The CDR3 extends over 13 amino acids. The V gene end was trimmed by 4 bases and the J gene end by 7 bases; junction bases not matched to a gene: 6. The CDR3 DNA reads as TGTGCCAGCAGTTCTCGGACAGGGTGGGAGCAGTACTTC. It is translated as CASSSRTGWEQYF.